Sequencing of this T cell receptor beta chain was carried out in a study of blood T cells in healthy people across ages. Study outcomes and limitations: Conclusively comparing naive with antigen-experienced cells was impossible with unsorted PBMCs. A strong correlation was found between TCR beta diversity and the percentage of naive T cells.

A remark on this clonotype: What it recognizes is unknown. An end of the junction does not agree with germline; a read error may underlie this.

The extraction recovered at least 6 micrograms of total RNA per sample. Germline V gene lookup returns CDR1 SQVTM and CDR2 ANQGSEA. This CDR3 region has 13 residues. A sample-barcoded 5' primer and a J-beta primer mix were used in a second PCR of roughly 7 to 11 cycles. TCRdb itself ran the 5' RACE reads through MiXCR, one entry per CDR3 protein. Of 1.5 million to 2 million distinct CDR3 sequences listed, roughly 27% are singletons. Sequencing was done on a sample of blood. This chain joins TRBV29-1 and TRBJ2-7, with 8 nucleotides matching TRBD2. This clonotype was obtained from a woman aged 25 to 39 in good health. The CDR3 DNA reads TGCAGCGCCGTCCCTAGCGGGTACTACGAGCGGTACTTC. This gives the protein CSAVPSGYYERYF.